The 20 T cell receptor beta chains in this list originate from one sample, sequenced in a study of T cells in Graves' hyperthyroidism and ophthalmopathy. Amplification yielded TCR beta CDR3 regions, with RNA transcripts as the source. TCR CDR3 underwent first-round RT-PCR with the HTBI primer set. TCRdb processed the multiplex PCR reads anew with MiXCR; each CDR3 protein has one entry. The repertoire includes hundreds of thousands of distinct CDR3 sequences, about 15% of them detected once, and 5% to 7% sits in the top ten. Material: blood. These receptors originate from a woman aged 25 to 45 with Graves' hyperthyroidism that later progressed to Graves' ophthalmopathy.

This clonotype was counted many times. The V call is TRBV12-5, the J call TRBJ2-1, with 9 bases identical to TRBD2. This CDR3 is 18 amino acids long. J was trimmed by 2 bases and V by 0 bases; bases with no gene match: 8. Per the germline V gene, CDR1 is LGHNT and CDR2 is FRNRAP. The CDR3 region is CASGLVTSGGIPYNEQFF. The CDR3 DNA is TGTGCTAGTGGTTTGGTGACTAGCGGAGGGATTCCCTACAATGAGCAGTTCTTC.

This clonotype was observed at least ten times. The chain uses TRBV12-3 or TRBV12-4 and TRBJ1-5; 9 bases fit TRBD1. J gave up 4 bases and V 8 bases, and 9 bases lay outside the gene matches. The CDR3 covers 15 residues. CDR3 bases: TGTGCCAGCCAATCCCCCGACAGGGGGAATCAGCCCCAGCATTTT. Its protein product is CASQSPDRGNQPQHF.

This chain joins TRBV14 and TRBJ2-7; the match to TRBD1 covers 7 bases. CDR3 length: 16 amino acids. With 1 base clipped from V and 1 base from J, the junction kept 7 bases outside the gene matches. The V gene's germline CDR1 is SGHDN and CDR2 FVKESK. CDR3 protein: CASSQGETGFSYEQYF. The CDR3 DNA reads TGTGCCAGCAGCCAAGGGGAGACAGGGTTTTCCTACGAGCAGTACTTC.

V usage is TRBV18 and J usage is TRBJ2-7; TRBD2 aligns across 14 bases. The junction had 4 bases not matched to a gene; V was cut back by 0 bases and J by 6 bases. The CDR3 extends over 16 amino acids. Per the germline V gene, CDR1 is KGHSH and CDR2 is LQKENI. In nucleotides, the CDR3 is TGTGCCAGCTCACCACCGGGACTAGCGGGAGCCGCCGAGCAGTACTTC. Protein: CASSPPGLAGAAEQYF. The variable domain in full, completed from reference TRBV18 and TRBJ2-7, reads NAGVMQNPRHLVRRRGQEARLRCSPMKGHSHVYWYRQLPEEGLKFMVYLQKENIIDESGMPKERFSAEFPKEGPSILRIQQVVRGDSAAYFCASSPPGLAGAAEQYFGPGTRLTVT.

Only a few counts were recorded for this clonotype. The rearrangement uses TRBV6-5 and TRBJ2-7; 8 positions agree with TRBD1. The trim removed 3 bases at V and 4 bases at J, leaving 8 bases unmatched. This CDR3 has 15 residues. Germline V gene sequence: CDR1 MNHEY, CDR2 SVGAGI. This CDR3 is CASSYLQGVGYEQYF. The CDR3 nucleotides read TGTGCCAGCAGTTATCTACAGGGGGTGGGATACGAGCAGTACTTC.

There are many counts of this clonotype. The rearrangement uses TRBV5-5 and TRBJ1-1; 7 nucleotides align to TRBD1. V trimming: 2 bases; J trimming: 1 base; junction bases outside the gene matches: 5. The V gene's germline CDR1 is SGHKS and CDR2 YYEKEE (reference sequence). This CDR3 comprises 15 residues. The CDR3 spells CASSLAGTENTEAFF. The CDR3 DNA sequence: TGTGCCAGCAGCTTAGCCGGGACAGAGAACACTGAAGCTTTCTTT.

In its sample, this clonotype was seen a few times. This chain uses TRBV3-1 with TRBJ2-5; 7 nucleotides agree with TRBD2. Germline assignment: CDR1 LGHDT and CDR2 YNNKEL (reference sequence). The CDR3 is made up of 14 amino acids. The ends lost 4 bases at V and 4 bases at J; junction bases unmatched: 6. CDR3 sequence (DNA): TGTGCCAGCAGCCGGGAGGGGCAGCGAGAGACCCAGTACTTC. Its protein product is CASSREGQRETQYF.

At least ten counts were recorded for this clonotype. The chain is built from TRBV19 and TRBJ1-2; D gene unclear. The CDR3 has 14 residues. Trimming removed 2 bases from V and 2 bases from J, with 9 bases in between. Germline V lookup: CDR1 LNHDA, CDR2 SQIVND (reference sequence). CDR3 in amino acids: CASSITRVNYGYTF. CDR3 in DNA: TGTGCCAGTAGTATAACAAGGGTGAACTATGGCTACACCTTC.

The chain links TRBV7-2 to TRBJ2-5; possibly TRBD2 for D (6 bases). V was pared by 5 bases and J by 5 bases, with 18 bases between. Germline V CDR1 and CDR2: SGHTA, FQGNSA. The CDR3 contains 15 residues. The CDR3 protein is CASSPSGTLSETQYF. Written as DNA, the CDR3 is TGTGCCAGCAGCCCATCCGGGACTCTTAGCGAGACCCAGTACTTC.

This clonotype was seen ten or more times. The rearrangement uses TRBV19 and TRBJ2-2, with 7 bases matching TRBD1. The CDR3 totals 15 residues. V lost 7 bases and J lost 4; bases outside the gene matches: 9. Germline values: CDR1 LNHDA, CDR2 SQIVND (reference sequence). In nucleotides, the CDR3 is TGTGCCAGTACCGACCGGGACAGAATCACCGGGGAGCTGTTTTTT. Amino acids: CASTDRDRITGELFF.

This clonotype was seen many times. This chain links TRBV12-3 or TRBV12-4 with TRBJ2-7; the match to TRBD1 covers 7 bases. CDR3 length: 14 amino acids. V dropped 3 bases and J dropped 4; count of bases not matched to a gene: 6. CDR3 bases: TGTGCCAGCAGTTTTACAGGGGTGGATTACGAGCAGTACTTC. This encodes CASSFTGVDYEQYF.

This clonotype was seen repeatedly, ten times or more. The chain couples TRBV12-3 or TRBV12-4 to TRBJ1-2; possibly TRBD1 for D (6 bases). V was shortened by 4 bases and J by 8 bases, with 11 bases between the two germline ends. This CDR3 contains 12 residues. Here the CDR3 reads CASSYSTGGYTF. CDR3 nucleotide sequence: TGTGCCAGCAGTTATTCCACAGGGGGCTACACCTTC.

This clonotype was seen a handful of times. At one of its ends the junction is not consistent with the germline gene, which may arise from a read error. The chain is built from TRBV2 and TRBJ2-7; D might be TRBD2 (6 bases). CDR3 length: 12 amino acids. Germline V lookup: CDR1 SNHLY, CDR2 FYNNEI. The CDR3 reads CAISGGLNEQYF. The CDR3 DNA reads as TGTGCCATCAGTGGGGGGTTGAACGAGCAGTACTTC.

The J gene is TRBJ2-1, the V gene TRBV9; 8 bases align to TRBD2. Germline lookup yields CDR1 SGDLS and CDR2 YYNGEE. Trimming at V came to 0 bases and at J to 2 bases, leaving 4 bases not matched to a gene. CDR3 length equals 16 residues. The DNA of the CDR3 is TGTGCCAGCAGCGTAGGGGTAGCGGGGACCTACAATGAGCAGTTCTTC. Protein: CASSVGVAGTYNEQFF.

This clonotype was counted ten times or more. This chain joins TRBV5-4 and TRBJ1-4; D is unclear. The CDR3 sequence is 14 residues long. V lost 0 bases to trimming and J lost 9 bases, with 12 bases between them. Germline values: CDR1 SGHNT, CDR2 YYREEE (reference sequence). The CDR3 DNA sequence: TGTGCCAGCAGCTTGGACGGTACCGTGAAAAAACTGTTTTTT. It specifies CASSLDGTVKKLFF.

This clonotype was picked up many times. The gene calls are TRBV6-5 and TRBJ2-7; possibly TRBD1 for D (6 bases). CDR1 and CDR2 from the germline V gene are MNHEY and SVGAGI. The CDR3 length is 14 residues. V shed 2 bases and J shed 3 bases, with 11 bases lying between them. The CDR3 is CASSYAAGDYEQYF. CDR3 DNA sequence: TGTGCCAGCAGTTACGCGGCAGGGGACTACGAGCAGTACTTC.

This clonotype was seen only a few times. The CDR3 loop is CASRGPTSGRSNTGELFF. The CDR3 nucleotides read TGTGCCAGCAGGGGGCCGACTAGCGGGAGATCGAACACCGGGGAGCTGTTTTTT. The V and J genes are TRBV7-2 and TRBJ2-2; TRBD2 agrees at 12 bases. In germline, CDR1 is SGHTA, CDR2 FQGNSA. This CDR3 comprises 18 residues. V was pared by 6 bases and J by 0 bases, with 8 bases of the junction left unmatched.

The chain carries TRBV6-1 and TRBJ2-3; D might be TRBD2 (6 bases). Trimming took off 8 bases at V and 2 bases at J, with 11 bases between the two ends. This CDR3 has 13 amino acids. Germline CDR1 and CDR2: MNHNS and SASEGT. CDR3 protein: CASRAGSTDTQYF. CDR3 bases: TGTGCCAGCCGGGCGGGGTCCACAGATACGCAGTATTTT.

This chain connects TRBV9 to TRBJ2-2, with TRBD1 matching over 8 bases. Germline loops: CDR1 SGDLS, CDR2 YYNGEE. J gave up 4 bases and V 0 bases, and 5 bases lay outside the gene matches. This CDR3 is 16 amino acids long. The chain's CDR3 is CASSVGQGASTGELFF. Here the CDR3 DNA reads TGTGCCAGCAGCGTAGGGCAGGGGGCGAGCACCGGGGAGCTGTTTTTT.

In this sample, this clonotype turned up a few times. This chain links TRBV19 with TRBJ2-7; the D gene is possibly TRBD1 (6 bases). The CDR3 contains 14 residues. Looked up from germline, CDR1 is LNHDA and CDR2 is SQIVND (reference sequence). With 3 bases removed from V and 1 base from J, the gap between germline ends came to 10 bases. The CDR3 spells CASSIADRSYEQYF. The CDR3 DNA follows: TGTGCCAGTAGTATCGCAGACAGGTCCTACGAGCAGTACTTC.